The clone carrying this T cell receptor (beta chain) was recorded a few times. The CDR3 consists of 15 residues. Trimming removed 0 bases at V and 6 bases at J, with 16 bases between. Germline CDR1 GTSNPN, CDR2 SVGIG (reference sequence). These data originate in a study of blood T cell repertoires in COVID-19. As for the study in general: The study drew acute and convalescent COVID-19 samples from the United States, Italy and Spain. In each case, the material was cDNA or gDNA derived from T cells, B-cell-depleted T cells, or PBMCs.

Using immunoSEQ multiplex PCR, the repertoire was profiled, and TCRdb retains in-frame clones only, with some absent. Of just under 75,000 clones in the sample, approximately 80% were seen once. Sequencing was done on a sample of peripheral blood. The clonotype was recovered from a man older than 75 with active or convalescent COVID-19. J is TRBJ2-3 and V is TRBV30, with TRBD2 as a possible D gene (7 bases). The CDR3 nucleotides read TGTGCCTGGAGTGTACTGGGGGGGCCTGCGGATACGCAGTATTTT. It specifies CAWSVLGGPADTQYF.